This entry concerns a single TCR beta chain. Antigen: not known. This CDR3 has 12 amino acids. Germline CDR1 and CDR2: SNHLY and FYNNEI. The V end lost 7 bases, the J end lost 5 bases, and 11 bases lay between the germline ends. These data come from a study of cytotoxic CD8 clonotypes in ibrutinib-treated CLL. Study-wide background: Per sample, productive templates averaged roughly 230,000 and productive rearrangements averaged approximately 87,000. Study results and limitations: The study found public clonotypes uncommon, contracting or stable on treatment. Clonality went up at ibrutinib response and then declined back toward baseline at progression.

Profiled with immunoSEQ multiplex PCR; TCRdb holds only in-frame clones, not every one. There are roughly 250,000 clones in the sample; about three quarters occur only once, and approximately 15% lies in the top ten. J is TRBJ1-1 and V is TRBV2; D gene unclear. This TCR came from a human donor with chronic lymphocytic leukemia. This sample comprised PBMCs, obtained after 24 months of ibrutinib treatment. The CDR3 nucleotides are TGTGCCAGCAACCCCCGGGAGACTGAAGCTTTCTTT. Translated, it gives CASNPRETEAFF.